This TCR beta chain comes out of a study of T-cell memory formation after mild COVID-19. As for the study in general: TCR clusters were mostly confined to one donor each.

Employing constant-segment primers, 5'RACE generated TCR alpha and TCR beta cDNA libraries bearing sample barcodes and UMIs. TCRdb re-called the 5' RACE reads with MiXCR, one entry per CDR3 protein. The table has approximately 12,000 distinct CDR3 sequences, roughly 17% seen once. General study results and limits: Whereas later expanders leaned CD4+, clones contracting day 15 to 85 showed a balanced CD4/CD8 makeup. The appearance of some responding clones in pre-infection memory suggested that cross-reactive memory joined.

The germline V and J ends were trimmed by 0 bases and 0 bases, with 9 bases remaining between them. The length of the CDR3 is 16 residues. The germline V gene encodes CDR1 MNHEY and CDR2 SVGAGI. This clonotype was observed many times. Its antigen is as yet unknown. The specimen sequenced was PBMCs or a T cell subset sorted from them (not recorded which). The sequence was obtained from a man between 18 and 29 years old who had mild COVID-19 (a few samples of this study predate the infection). Cell type and time point are not known. The chain employs TRBV6-5 and TRBJ1-3; D not certain. In DNA form, the CDR3 reads TGTGCCAGCAGTTACTCGCTTTTTAGCTCTGGAAACACCATATATTTT. Translated, it gives CASSYSLFSSGNTIYF.